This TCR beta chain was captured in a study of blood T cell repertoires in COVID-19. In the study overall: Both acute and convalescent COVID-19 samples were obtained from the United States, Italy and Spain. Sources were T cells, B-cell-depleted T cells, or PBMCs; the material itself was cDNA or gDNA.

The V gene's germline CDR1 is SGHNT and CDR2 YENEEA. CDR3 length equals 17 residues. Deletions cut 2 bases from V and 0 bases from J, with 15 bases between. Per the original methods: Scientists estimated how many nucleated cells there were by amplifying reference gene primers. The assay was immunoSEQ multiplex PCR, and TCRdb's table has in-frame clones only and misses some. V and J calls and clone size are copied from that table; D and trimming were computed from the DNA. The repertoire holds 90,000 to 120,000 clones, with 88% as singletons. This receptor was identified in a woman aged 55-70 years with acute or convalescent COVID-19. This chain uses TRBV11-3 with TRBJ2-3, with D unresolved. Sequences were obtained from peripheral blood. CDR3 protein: CASSLPVAEFSTDTQYF. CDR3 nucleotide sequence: TGTGCCAGCAGCTTACCCGTGGCGGAGTTTAGCACAGATACGCAGTATTTT.